Below are 10 T cell receptor beta chains sequenced from a single sample in a study of blood T cell repertoires in COVID-19. Sequencing used immunoSEQ multiplex PCR; TCRdb keeps in-frame clones, though not all of them. The sample gives roughly 250,000 clones, about 89% of which show up once; under 0.95% is in the top ten. The material sequenced was peripheral blood. Receptors originate from a man aged 30-40 years with acute or convalescent COVID-19.

The rearrangement joins TRBV15 to TRBJ2-3; 7 nucleotides line up with TRBD2. The CDR3 consists of 15 residues. Germline loops: CDR1 LNHNV, CDR2 YYDKDF (reference sequence). The junction had 4 bases not matched to a gene; V was cut back by 3 bases and J by 1 base. The CDR3: CATSRAGAGTDTQYF. The CDR3 coding sequence is TGTGCCACCAGCAGGGCGGGAGCGGGCACAGATACGCAGTATTTT.

This clone was found once. This chain links TRBV7-2 with TRBJ1-4; D ambiguous. The CDR3 contains 13 residues. V shed 5 bases and J shed 0 bases, with 4 bases lying between them. Germline V CDR1 and CDR2: SGHTA, FQGNSA. CDR3 coding DNA: TGTGCCAGCAGCCGGTCAACTAATGAAAAACTGTTTTTT. Translation: CASSRSTNEKLFF.

This chain joins TRBV28 and TRBJ1-3; TRBD1 aligns across 8 bases. Germline CDR1 is MDHEN and CDR2 is SYDVKM. V lost 6 bases, J lost 3 bases, and 10 bases stayed unmatched. The CDR3 consists of 16 residues. The CDR3 sequence is CASRSTGGPHGNTIYF. In nucleotides, the CDR3 is TGTGCCAGCAGGAGCACAGGGGGTCCTCATGGAAACACCATATATTTT.

In DNA, the CDR3 is TGTGCCAGCAGCTTAGCGAGTTTCTCCTACAATGAGCAGTTCTTC. Translated: CASSLASFSYNEQFF. This rearrangement joins TRBV5-4 to TRBJ2-1; unclear D gene. With 2 bases removed from V and 0 bases from J, the gap between germline ends came to 9 bases. Germline CDR1 is SGHNT and CDR2 is YYREEE (reference sequence). The CDR3 is made up of 15 amino acids.

The chain combines TRBV18 with TRBJ2-2; a possible D gene is TRBD2 (5 bases). CDR1 KGHSH and CDR2 LQKENI come from the germline V gene. CDR3 length equals 15 residues. V shed 4 bases and J shed 1 base, with 10 bases lying between them. The CDR3 DNA follows: TGTGCCAGCTCACAGCGGACCCAGAACACCGGGGAGCTGTTTTTT. Translating it yields CASSQRTQNTGELFF. The complete variable domain, with remaining parts taken from reference TRBV18 and TRBJ2-2, reads NAGVMQNPRHLVRRRGQEARLRCSPMKGHSHVYWYRQLPEEGLKFMVYLQKENIIDESGMPKERFSAEFPKEGPSILRIQQVVRGDSAAYFCASSQRTQNTGELFFGEGSRLTVL.

V gene TRBV10-1 combines with J gene TRBJ2-3; TRBD1 matches at 8 bases. The CDR3 runs 13 residues. CDR1 is WNHNN and CDR2 is SYGVQD in the germline V gene (reference sequence). After removal of 7 bases from V and 4 bases from J, the junction contained 4 bases not matched to a gene. CDR3 sequence (DNA): TGCGCCAGCACGGACAGGGCCGCAGATACGCAGTATTTT. This gives the protein CASTDRAADTQYF.

The J gene is TRBJ1-5, the V gene TRBV2; 7 bases are a match to TRBD1. CDR1 and CDR2 (germline): SNHLY, FYNNEI. V lost 6 bases, J lost 10 bases, and 12 bases stayed unmatched. CDR3 length: 14 amino acids. The CDR3 loop is CASSGRDRLNPQHF. The CDR3 region has the DNA TGTGCCAGCAGCGGACGGGACAGACTAAATCCCCAGCATTTT.

The chain employs TRBV10-2 and TRBJ1-2, with D unresolved. V lost 2 bases and J lost 6, with 7 bases in between. Germline values: CDR1 WSHSY, CDR2 SAAADI. This CDR3 spans 12 amino acids. In nucleotides, the CDR3 is TGCGCCAGCAGTGAGACCCACAATGGCTACACCTTC. This translates into CASSETHNGYTF.

The genes are TRBV4-1 and TRBJ2-5; 11 positions match TRBD1. J gave up 3 bases and V 3 bases, and 3 bases lay outside the gene matches. This CDR3 is built from 15 residues. Germline loops: CDR1 MGHRA, CDR2 YSYEKL. CDR3 loop: CASSHGQGAKETQYF. CDR3 DNA sequence: TGCGCCAGCAGCCACGGACAGGGGGCGAAAGAGACCCAGTACTTC.

The CDR3 spells CASSQVPGQGVNTEAFF. Written as DNA, the CDR3 is TGTGCCAGCAGCCAGGTCCCGGGACAGGGGGTGAACACTGAAGCTTTCTTT. The J gene is TRBJ1-1, the V gene TRBV3-1 (or the pseudogene TRBV3-2), with 11 bases matching TRBD1. Germline CDR1 reads LGHDT; CDR2 reads YNNKEL (reference sequence). With 3 bases clipped from V and 0 bases from J, the junction kept 6 bases outside the gene matches. The CDR3 loop spans 17 amino acids.